This T cell receptor beta chain came from a study of cytomegalovirus exposure and HLA in healthy donors. Study-level information: Earlier, 150 million to 200 million T cells were analyzed, and 117 million unique TCR beta sequences were found among them. Notes on the study in general: Across donors, presence/absence analyses took sequencing depth to be roughly uniform. Indistinguishability led to the exclusion of some V segments, TRBV6-2 and TRBV6-3 included.

Primers for the PCR totalled 60 Vbeta and 13 Jbeta. In the authors' methods: Later analysis identified some 88 million unique TCR beta chains, some 10 million shared. Only in-frame clones appear in the TCRdb table, and some are missing; sequencing was by immunoSEQ multiplex PCR. D and trimming were read from the DNA, whereas the V and J calls and clone size are those reported in that table. The repertoire table contains under 100,000 clones. Regarding this clone: The antigen remains undetermined.

CDR1 is SGHRS and CDR2 is YFSETQ in the germline V gene. Trimming took 2 bases from V and 0 from J, leaving 8 bases between them. The CDR3 is made up of 14 amino acids. Sequences were obtained from PBMCs. This TCR was recovered from a man aged 30 to 39 in good health and CMV-seronegative. The V call is TRBV5-1, the J call TRBJ2-5; no clear D gene. CDR3 region: CASSFYSYQETQYF. The CDR3 DNA is TGCGCCAGCAGCTTCTACAGCTACCAAGAGACCCAGTACTTC.